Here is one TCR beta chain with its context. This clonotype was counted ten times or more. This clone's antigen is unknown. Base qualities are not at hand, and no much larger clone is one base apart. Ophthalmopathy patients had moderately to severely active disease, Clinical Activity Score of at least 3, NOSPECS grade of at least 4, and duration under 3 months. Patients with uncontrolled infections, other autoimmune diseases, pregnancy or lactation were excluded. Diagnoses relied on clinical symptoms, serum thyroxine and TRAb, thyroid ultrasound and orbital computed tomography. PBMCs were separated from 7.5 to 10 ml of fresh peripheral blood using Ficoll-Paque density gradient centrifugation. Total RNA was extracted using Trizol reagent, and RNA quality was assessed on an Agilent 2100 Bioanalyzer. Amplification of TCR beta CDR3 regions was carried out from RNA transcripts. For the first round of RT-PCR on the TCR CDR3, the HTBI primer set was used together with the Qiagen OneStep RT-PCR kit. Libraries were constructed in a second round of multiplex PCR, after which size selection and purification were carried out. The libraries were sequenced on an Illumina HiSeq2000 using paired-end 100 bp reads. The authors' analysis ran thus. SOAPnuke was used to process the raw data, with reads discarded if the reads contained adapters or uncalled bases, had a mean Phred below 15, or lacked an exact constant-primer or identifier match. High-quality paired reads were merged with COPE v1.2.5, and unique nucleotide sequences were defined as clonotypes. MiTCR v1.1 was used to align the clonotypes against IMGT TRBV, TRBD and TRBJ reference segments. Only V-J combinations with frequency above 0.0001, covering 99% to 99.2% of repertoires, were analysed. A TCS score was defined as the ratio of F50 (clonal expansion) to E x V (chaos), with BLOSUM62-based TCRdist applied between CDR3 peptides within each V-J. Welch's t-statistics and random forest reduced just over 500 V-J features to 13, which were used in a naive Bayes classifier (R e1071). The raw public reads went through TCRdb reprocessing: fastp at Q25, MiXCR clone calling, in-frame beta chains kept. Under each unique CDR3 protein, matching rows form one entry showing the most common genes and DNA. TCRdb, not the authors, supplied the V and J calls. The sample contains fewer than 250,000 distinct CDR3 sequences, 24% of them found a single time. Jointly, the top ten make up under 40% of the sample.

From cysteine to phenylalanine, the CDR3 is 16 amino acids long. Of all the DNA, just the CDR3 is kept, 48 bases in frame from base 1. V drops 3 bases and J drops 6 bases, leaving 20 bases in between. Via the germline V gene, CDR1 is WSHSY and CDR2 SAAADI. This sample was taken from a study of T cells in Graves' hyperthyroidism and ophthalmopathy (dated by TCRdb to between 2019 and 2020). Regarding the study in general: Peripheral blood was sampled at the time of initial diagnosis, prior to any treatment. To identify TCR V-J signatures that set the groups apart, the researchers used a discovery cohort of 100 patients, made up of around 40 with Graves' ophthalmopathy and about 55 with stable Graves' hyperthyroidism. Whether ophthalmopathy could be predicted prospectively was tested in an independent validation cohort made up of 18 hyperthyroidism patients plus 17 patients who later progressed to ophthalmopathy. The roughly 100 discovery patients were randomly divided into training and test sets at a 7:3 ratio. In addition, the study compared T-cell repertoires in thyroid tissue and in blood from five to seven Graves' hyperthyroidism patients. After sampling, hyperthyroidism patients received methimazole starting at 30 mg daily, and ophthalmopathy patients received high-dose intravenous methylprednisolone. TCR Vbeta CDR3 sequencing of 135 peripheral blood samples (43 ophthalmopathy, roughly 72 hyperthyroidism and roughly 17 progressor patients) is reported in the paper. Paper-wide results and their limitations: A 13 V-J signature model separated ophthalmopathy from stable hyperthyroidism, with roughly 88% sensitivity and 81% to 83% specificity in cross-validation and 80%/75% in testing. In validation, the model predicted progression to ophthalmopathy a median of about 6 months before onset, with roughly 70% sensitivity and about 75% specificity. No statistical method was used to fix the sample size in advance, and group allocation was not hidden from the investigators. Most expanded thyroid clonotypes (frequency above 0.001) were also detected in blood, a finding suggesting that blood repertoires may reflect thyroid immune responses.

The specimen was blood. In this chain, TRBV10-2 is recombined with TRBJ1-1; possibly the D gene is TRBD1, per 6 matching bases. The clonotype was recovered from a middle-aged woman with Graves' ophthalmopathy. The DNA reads TGCGCCAGCAGTGACTGGGGGCCCGGGGTTCTCTCTGAAGCTTTCTTT. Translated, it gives CASSDWGPGVLSEAFF.